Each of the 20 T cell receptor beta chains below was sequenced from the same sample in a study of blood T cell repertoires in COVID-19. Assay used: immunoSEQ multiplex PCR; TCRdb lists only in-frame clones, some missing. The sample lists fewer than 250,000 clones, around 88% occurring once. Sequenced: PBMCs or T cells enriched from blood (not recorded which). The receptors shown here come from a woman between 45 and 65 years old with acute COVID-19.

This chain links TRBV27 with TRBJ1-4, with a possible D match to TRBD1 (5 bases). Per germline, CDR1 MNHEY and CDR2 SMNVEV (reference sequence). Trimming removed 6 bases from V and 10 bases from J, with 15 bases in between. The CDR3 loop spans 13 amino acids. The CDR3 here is CASRTGVGGKLFF. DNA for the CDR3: TGTGCCAGCAGAACAGGCGTGGGGGGAAAACTGTTTTTT.

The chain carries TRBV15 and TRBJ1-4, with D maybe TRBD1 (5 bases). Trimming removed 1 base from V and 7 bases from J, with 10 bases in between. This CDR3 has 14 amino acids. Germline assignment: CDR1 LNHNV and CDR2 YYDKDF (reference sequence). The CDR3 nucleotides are TGTGCCACCAGCAGAGGAAGCCAGGGTGAAAAACTGTTTTTT. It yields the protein CATSRGSQGEKLFF.

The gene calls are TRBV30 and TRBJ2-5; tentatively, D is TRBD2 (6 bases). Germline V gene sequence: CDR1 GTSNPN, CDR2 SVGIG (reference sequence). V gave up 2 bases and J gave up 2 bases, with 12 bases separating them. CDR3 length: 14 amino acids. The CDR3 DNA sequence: TGTGCCTGGAGTCCGGGACTGCCACAAGAGACCCAGTACTTC. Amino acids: CAWSPGLPQETQYF. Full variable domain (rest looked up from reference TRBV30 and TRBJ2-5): SQTIHQWPATLVQPVGSPLSLECTVEGTSNPNLYWYRQAAGRGLQLLFYSVGIGQISSEVPQNLSASRPQDRQFILSSKKLLLSDSGFYLCAWSPGLPQETQYFGPGTRLLVL.

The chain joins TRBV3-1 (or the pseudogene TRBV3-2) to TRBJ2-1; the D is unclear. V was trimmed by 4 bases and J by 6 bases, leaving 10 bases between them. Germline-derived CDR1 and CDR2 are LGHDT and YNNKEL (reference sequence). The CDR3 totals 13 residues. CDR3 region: CASSRSRVNEQFF. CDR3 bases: TGTGCCAGCAGCCGGAGCCGGGTCAATGAGCAGTTCTTC.

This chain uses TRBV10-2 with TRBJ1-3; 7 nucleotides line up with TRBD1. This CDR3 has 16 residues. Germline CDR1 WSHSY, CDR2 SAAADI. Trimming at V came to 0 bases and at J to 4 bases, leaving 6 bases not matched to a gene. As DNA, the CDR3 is TGCGCCAGCAGTGAGTCGAGACAGGGATACGGAAACACCATATATTTT. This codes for CASSESRQGYGNTIYF.

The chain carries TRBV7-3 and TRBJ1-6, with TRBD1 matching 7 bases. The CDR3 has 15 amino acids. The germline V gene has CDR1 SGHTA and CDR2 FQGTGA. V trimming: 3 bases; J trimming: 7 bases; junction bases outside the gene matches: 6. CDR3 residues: CASSLEGGRNSPLHF. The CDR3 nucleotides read TGTGCCAGCAGCTTGGAAGGGGGCAGAAATTCACCCCTCCACTTT.

This CDR3 is CASSPRLDNEQFF. In DNA, the CDR3 is TGTGCCAGCAGCCCGCGTTTGGACAATGAGCAGTTCTTC. The V and J genes are TRBV5-4 and TRBJ2-1; D unclear. Germline CDR1 SGHNT, CDR2 YYREEE (reference sequence). CDR3 length equals 13 residues. V was clipped by 4 bases and J by 5 bases, with 10 bases between them.

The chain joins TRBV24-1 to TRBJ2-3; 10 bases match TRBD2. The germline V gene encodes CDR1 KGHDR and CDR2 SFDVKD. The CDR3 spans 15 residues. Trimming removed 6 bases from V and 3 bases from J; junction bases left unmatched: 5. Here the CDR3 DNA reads TGTGCCACCAGTTCTAGCGGGGGTCGGACAGATACGCAGTATTTT. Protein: CATSSSGGRTDTQYF.

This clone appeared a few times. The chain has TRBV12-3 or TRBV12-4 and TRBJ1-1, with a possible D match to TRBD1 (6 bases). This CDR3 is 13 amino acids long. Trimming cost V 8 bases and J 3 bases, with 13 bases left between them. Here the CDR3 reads CASLTGGYTEAFF. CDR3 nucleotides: TGTGCCAGCCTGACAGGTGGTTACACTGAAGCTTTCTTT.

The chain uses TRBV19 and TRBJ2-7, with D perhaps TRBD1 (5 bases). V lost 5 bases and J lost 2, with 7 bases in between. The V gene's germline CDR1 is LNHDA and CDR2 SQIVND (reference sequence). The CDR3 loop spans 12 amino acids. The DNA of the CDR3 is TGTGCCAGTAGTCAGGGAACCTACGAGCAGTACTTC. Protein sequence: CASSQGTYEQYF.

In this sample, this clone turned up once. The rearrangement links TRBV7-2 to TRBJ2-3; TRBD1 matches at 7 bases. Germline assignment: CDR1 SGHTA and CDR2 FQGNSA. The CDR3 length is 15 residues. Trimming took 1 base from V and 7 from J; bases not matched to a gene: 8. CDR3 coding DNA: TGTGCCAGCAGCTTAGGGGCAGGGGGTGACAATACGCAGTATTTT. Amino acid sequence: CASSLGAGGDNTQYF. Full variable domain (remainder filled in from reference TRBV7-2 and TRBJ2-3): GAGVSQSPSNKVTEKGKDVELRCDPISGHTALYWYRQSLGQGLEFLIYFQGNSAPDKSGLPSDRFSAERTGGSVSTLTIQRTQQEDSAVYLCASSLGAGGDNTQYFGPGTRLTVL.

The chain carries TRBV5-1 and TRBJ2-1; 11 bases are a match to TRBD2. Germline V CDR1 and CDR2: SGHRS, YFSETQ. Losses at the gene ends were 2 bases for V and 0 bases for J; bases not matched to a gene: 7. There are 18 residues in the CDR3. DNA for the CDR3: TGCGCCAGCAGCTTCCTAGCGGGAGGCCACCTCTCCTACAATGAGCAGTTCTTC. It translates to CASSFLAGGHLSYNEQFF.

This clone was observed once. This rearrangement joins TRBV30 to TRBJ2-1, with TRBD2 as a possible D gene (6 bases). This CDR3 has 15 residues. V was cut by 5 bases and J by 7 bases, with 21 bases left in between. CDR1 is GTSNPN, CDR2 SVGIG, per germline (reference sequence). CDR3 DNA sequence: TGTGCCTGGGCGGGGCGGGGACTTAGTACGAATGAGCAGTTCTTC. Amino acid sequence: CAWAGRGLSTNEQFF.

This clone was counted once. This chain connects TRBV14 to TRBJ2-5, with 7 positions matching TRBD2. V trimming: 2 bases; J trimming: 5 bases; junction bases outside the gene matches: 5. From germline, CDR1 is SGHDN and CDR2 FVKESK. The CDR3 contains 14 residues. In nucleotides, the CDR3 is TGTGCCAGCAGCCAATATACTAGCGTGGAGACCCAGTACTTC. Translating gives CASSQYTSVETQYF.

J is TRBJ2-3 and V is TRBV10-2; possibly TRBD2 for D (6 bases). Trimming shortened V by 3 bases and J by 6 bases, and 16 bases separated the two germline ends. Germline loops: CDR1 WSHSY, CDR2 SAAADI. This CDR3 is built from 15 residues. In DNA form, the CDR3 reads TGCGCCAGCAGTGATGCAGGGAGGTCCTGGGATACGCAGTATTTT. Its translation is CASSDAGRSWDTQYF.

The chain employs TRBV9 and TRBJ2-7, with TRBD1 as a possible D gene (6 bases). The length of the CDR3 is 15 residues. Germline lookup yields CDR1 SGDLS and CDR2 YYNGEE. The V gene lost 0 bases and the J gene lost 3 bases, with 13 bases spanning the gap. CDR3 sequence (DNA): TGTGCCAGCAGCGTAGGACAGGTCGCCTACTACGAGCAGTACTTC. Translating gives CASSVGQVAYYEQYF.

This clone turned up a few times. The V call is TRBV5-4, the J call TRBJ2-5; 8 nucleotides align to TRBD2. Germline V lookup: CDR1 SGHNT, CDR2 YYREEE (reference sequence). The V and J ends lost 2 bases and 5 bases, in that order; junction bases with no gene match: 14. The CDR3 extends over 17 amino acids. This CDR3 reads CASSFGRGGRFDETQYF. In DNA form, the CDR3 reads TGTGCCAGCAGCTTCGGGAGGGGGGGGCGTTTTGATGAGACCCAGTACTTC.

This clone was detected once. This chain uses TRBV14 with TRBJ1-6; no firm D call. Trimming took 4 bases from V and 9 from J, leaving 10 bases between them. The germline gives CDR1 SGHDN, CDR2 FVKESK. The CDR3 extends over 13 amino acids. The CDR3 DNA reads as TGTGCCAGCAGCCCCCAAGCGGCTTCACCCCTCCACTTT. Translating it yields CASSPQAASPLHF.

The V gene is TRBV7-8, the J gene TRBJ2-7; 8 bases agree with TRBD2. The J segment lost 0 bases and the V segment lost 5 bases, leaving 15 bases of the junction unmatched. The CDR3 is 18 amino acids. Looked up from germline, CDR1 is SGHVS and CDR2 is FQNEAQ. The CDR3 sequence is CASSATNLAGPSSYEQYF. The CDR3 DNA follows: TGTGCCAGCAGCGCCACCAACTTAGCGGGGCCAAGCTCCTACGAGCAGTACTTC.

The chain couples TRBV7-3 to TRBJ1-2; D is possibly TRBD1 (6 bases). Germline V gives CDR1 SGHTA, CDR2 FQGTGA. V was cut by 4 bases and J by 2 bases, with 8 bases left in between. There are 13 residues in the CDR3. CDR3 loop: CASSYRVNYGYTF. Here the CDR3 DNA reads TGTGCCAGCAGCTACAGGGTAAACTATGGCTACACCTTC.